This T cell receptor (beta chain) was captured in a study of blood T cell repertoires in COVID-19. Overall study: Italy, Spain and the United States were the sources of the convalescent and acute COVID-19 samples. The cDNA or gDNA used as material had been derived from T cells, B-cell-depleted T cells, or PBMCs.

In the original workflow: For nucleated cells, counts were estimated from reference gene primer amplification. Clones were sequenced by immunoSEQ multiplex PCR, and TCRdb holds only the in-frame ones, with some missing. From that table come the V and J calls and clone size; the DNA was used to work out D and trimming. There are around 250,000 clones in the sample; 80% to 90% occur only once, and around 15% lies in the top ten. Trimming took off 5 bases at V and 0 bases at J, with 7 bases between the two ends. The CDR3 loop spans 14 amino acids. The germline gives CDR1 SGHNT, CDR2 YENEEA. This TCR derives from a man aged 18 to 30 who had recovered from COVID-19. Sequencing input: PBMCs or T cells enriched from blood (not recorded which). The rearrangement uses TRBV11-3 and TRBJ2-2; maybe TRBD2 (6 bases). The CDR3 coding sequence is TGTGCCAGCAGCACGGGGGCGAACACCGGGGAGCTGTTTTTT. Translating gives CASSTGANTGELFF.